The 3 T cell receptor beta chains presented below share a single source sample, sequenced in a study of blood T cell repertoires in COVID-19. Generated by immunoSEQ multiplex PCR, the TCRdb table keeps only in-frame clones and is missing some. The table lists about 270,000 clones, under 95% of them singletons. The sequenced sample was PBMCs or T cells enriched from blood (not recorded which). The origin of the receptors is a man aged 40-49 years who had been exposed to COVID-19.

The chain links TRBV2 to TRBJ1-1, with 9 bases that match TRBD1. CDR3 size: 15 residues. The germline CDR1 and CDR2 sequences are SNHLY and FYNNEI. V gave up 1 base and J gave up 4 bases; unmatched junction bases: 4. The CDR3 coding sequence is TGTGCCAGCAGTGAAGTGACAGGGGGAAGCACTGAAGCTTTCTTT. This sequence encodes CASSEVTGGSTEAFF.

The rearrangement uses TRBV12-5 and TRBJ1-1; perhaps TRBD1 as D (6 bases). This CDR3 has 14 residues. Germline V gives CDR1 LGHNT, CDR2 FRNRAP. The ends were cut back, 2 bases at V and 5 bases at J, with 12 bases in the middle. CDR3 sequence reads: CASGLTQTGTEAFF. The CDR3 nucleotides read TGTGCTAGTGGTTTGACTCAAACAGGGACTGAAGCTTTCTTT.

This clone was seen once. This chain connects TRBV4-2 to TRBJ1-1, with 8 bases identical to TRBD1. In germline, CDR1 is LGHNA, CDR2 YNFKEQ. The CDR3 has 15 residues. J was trimmed by 3 bases and V by 1 base; bases with no gene match: 4. CDR3 residues: CASSQAVQGDTEAFF. Written as DNA, the CDR3 is TGTGCCAGCAGCCAAGCGGTACAGGGGGACACTGAAGCTTTCTTT.